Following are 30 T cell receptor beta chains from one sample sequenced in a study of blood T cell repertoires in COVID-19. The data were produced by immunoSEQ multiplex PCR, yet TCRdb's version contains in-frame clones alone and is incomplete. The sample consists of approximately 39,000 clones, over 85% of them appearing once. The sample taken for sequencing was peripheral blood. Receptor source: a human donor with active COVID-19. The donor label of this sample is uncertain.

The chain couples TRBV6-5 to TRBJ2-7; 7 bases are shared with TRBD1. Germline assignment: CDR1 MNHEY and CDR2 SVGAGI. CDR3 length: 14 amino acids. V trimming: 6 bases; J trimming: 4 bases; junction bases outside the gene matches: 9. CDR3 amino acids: CASRTGQTQYEQYF. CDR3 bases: TGTGCCAGCAGAACGGGACAGACTCAATACGAGCAGTACTTC.

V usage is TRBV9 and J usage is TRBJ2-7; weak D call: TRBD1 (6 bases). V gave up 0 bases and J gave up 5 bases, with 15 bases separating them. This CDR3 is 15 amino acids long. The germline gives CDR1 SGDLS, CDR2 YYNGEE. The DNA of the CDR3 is TGTGCCAGCAGCGTAGGGCCCAGGGGTGGCGACGAGCAGTACTTC. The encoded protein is CASSVGPRGGDEQYF.

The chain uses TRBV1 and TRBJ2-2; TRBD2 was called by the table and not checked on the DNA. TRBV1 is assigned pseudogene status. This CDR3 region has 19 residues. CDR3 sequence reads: CTSSQEGQENCGCAGELFF. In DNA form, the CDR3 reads TGCACCAGCAGCCAGGAAGGGCAGGAGAATTGCGGGTGCGCCGGGGAGCTGTTTTTT.

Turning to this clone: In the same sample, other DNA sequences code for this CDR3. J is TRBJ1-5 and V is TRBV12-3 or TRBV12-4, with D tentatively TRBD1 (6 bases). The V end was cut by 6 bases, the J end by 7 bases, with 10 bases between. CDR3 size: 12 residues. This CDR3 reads CASRYRAQPQHF. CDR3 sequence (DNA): TGTGCCAGCAGATACAGGGCCCAGCCCCAGCATTTT.

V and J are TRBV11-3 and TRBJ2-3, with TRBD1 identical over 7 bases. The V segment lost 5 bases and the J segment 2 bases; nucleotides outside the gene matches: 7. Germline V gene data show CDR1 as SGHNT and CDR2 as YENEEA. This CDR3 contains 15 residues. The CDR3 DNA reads TGTGCCAGCAGCCAGGACAGGTTTTACACAGATACGCAGTATTTT. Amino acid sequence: CASSQDRFYTDTQYF.

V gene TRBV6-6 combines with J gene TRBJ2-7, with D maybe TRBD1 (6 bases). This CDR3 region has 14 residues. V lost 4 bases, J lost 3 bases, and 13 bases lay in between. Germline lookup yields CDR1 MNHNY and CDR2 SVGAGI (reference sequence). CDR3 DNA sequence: TGTGCCAGCAGTTCGGACAGCAAAATCTACGAGCAGTACTTC. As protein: CASSSDSKIYEQYF.

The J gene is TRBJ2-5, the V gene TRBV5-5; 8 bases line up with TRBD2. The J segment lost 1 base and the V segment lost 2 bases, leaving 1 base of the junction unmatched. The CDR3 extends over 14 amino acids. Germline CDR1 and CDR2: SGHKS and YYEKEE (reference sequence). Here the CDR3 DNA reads TGTGCCAGCAGCTTACTAGCGGCCCAAGAGACCCAGTACTTC. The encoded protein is CASSLLAAQETQYF.

CDR3 in DNA: TGTGCCAGCAGCTTAGGATCGAGTAACGAAGCTTTCTTT. Translating it yields CASSLGSSNEAFF. V is TRBV11-3 and J is TRBJ1-1; D gene unclear. CDR3 length equals 13 residues. The V end lost 1 base, the J end lost 8 bases, and 11 bases lay between the germline ends. Germline loops: CDR1 SGHNT, CDR2 YENEEA.

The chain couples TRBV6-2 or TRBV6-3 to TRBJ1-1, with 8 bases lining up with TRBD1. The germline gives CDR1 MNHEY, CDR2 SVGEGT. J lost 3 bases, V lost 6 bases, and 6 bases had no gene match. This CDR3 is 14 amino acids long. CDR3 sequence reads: CASSQRQGYTEAFF. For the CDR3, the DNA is TGTGCCAGCAGCCAACGACAGGGGTACACTGAAGCTTTCTTT.

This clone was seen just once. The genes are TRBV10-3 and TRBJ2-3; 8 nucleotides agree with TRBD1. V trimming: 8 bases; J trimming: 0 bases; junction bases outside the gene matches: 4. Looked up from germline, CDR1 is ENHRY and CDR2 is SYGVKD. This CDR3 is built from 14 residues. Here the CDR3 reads CAIGGQASTDTQYF. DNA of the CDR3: TGTGCCATCGGGGGACAGGCTAGCACAGATACGCAGTATTTT.

DNA for the CDR3: TGTGCCAGCAGTGAAATCAGGTCCTACGAGCAGTACTTC. Protein: CASSEIRSYEQYF. The rearrangement joins TRBV6-1 to TRBJ2-7; no clear D. CDR1 MNHNS and CDR2 SASEGT come from the germline V gene. The length of the CDR3 is 13 residues. With 2 bases removed from V and 1 base from J, the gap between germline ends came to 6 bases.

The CDR3 is CASSDRGSRENEQFF. CDR3 nucleotides: TGTGCCAGCAGTGATAGGGGAAGCCGGGAGAATGAGCAGTTCTTC. This chain connects TRBV2 to TRBJ2-1; D may be TRBD2 (6 bases). Between the trimmed V and J ends, which lost 3 bases and 7 bases, there was a span of 16 bases. This CDR3 has 15 residues. From germline, CDR1 is SNHLY and CDR2 FYNNEI.

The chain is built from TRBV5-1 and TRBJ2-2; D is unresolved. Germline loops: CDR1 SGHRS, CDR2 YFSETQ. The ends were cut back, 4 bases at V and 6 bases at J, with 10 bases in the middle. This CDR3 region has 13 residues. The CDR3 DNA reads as TGCGCCAGCAGCCCAATTCGGTCCGGGGAGCTGTTTTTT. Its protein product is CASSPIRSGELFF. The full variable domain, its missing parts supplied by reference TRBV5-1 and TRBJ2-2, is KAGVTQTPRYLIKTRGQQVTLSCSPISGHRSVSWYQQTPGQGLQFLFEYFSETQRNKGNFPGRFSGRQFSNSRSEMNVSTLELGDSALYLCASSPIRSGELFFGEGSRLTVL.

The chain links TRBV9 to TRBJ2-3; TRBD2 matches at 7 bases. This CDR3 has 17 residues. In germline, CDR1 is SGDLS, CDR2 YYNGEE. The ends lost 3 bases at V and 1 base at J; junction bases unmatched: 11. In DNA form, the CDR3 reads TGTGCCAGCAGCGAGGACCGGCTGAGCGGGGGCACAGATACGCAGTATTTT. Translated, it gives CASSEDRLSGGTDTQYF.

CDR3 protein: CASSLNQVYGYTF. DNA for the CDR3: TGTGCCAGCAGCTTAAACCAGGTTTATGGCTACACCTTC. This rearrangement joins TRBV7-2 to TRBJ1-2, with no clear D. CDR1 is SGHTA and CDR2 is FQGNSA in the germline V gene. V lost 2 bases, J lost 5 bases, and 9 bases lay in between. The CDR3 is made up of 13 amino acids.

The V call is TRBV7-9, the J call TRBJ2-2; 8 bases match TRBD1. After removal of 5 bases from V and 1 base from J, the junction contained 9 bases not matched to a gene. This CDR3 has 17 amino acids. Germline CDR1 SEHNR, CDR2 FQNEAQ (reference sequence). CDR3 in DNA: TGTGCCAGCAGCCGGGGGTCCGGACAGGGGAACACCGGGGAGCTGTTTTTT. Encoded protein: CASSRGSGQGNTGELFF.

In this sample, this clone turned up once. CDR3 sequence reads: CASSLAHGGWDTQYF. Here the CDR3 DNA reads TGTGCCAGCAGTTTAGCCCATGGCGGCTGGGATACGCAGTATTTT. This chain connects TRBV28 to TRBJ2-3; no clear D. Trimming removed 2 bases at V and 6 bases at J, with 15 bases between. Per the germline V gene, CDR1 is MDHEN and CDR2 is SYDVKM. CDR3 length: 15 amino acids.

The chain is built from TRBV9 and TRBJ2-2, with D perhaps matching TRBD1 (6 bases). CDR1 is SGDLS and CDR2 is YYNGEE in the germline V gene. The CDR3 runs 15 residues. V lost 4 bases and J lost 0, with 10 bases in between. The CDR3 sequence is CASSSGTTNTGELFF. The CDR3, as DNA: TGTGCCAGCAGCTCCGGGACAACGAACACCGGGGAGCTGTTTTTT.

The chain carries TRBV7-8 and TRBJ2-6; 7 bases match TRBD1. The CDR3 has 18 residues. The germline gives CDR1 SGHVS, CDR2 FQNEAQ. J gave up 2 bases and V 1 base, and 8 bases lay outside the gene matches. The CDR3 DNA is TGTGCCAGCAGCTTAGAGTCGGGGCAGGGGGCTGGGGCCAACGTCCTGACTTTC. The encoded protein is CASSLESGQGAGANVLTF.

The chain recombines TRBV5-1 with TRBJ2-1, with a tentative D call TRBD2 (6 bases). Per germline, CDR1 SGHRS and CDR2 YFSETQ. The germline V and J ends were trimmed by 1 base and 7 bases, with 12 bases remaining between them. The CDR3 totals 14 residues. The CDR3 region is CASSLPREPNEQFF. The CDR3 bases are TGCGCCAGCAGCTTGCCCCGGGAGCCAAATGAGCAGTTCTTC.

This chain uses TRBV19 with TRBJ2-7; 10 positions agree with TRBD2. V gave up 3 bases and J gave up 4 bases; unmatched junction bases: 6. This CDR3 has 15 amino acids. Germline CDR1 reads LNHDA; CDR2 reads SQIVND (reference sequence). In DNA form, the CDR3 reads TGTGCCAGTAGTATGGATAGCGGGAGGTCTTACGAGCAGTACTTC. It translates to CASSMDSGRSYEQYF.

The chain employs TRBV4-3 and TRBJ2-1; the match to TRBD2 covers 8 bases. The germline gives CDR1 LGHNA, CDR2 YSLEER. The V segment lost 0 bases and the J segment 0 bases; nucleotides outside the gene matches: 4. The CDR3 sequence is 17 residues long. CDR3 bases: TGCGCCAGCAGCCAAGATGCCAGCGGGAGCTCCTACAATGAGCAGTTCTTC. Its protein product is CASSQDASGSSYNEQFF.

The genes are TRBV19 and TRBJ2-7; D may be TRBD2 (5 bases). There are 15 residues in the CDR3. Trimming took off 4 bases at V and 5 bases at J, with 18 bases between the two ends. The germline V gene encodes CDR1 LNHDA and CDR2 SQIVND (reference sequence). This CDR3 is CASSSQPGGRHEQYF. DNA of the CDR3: TGTGCCAGTAGTAGCCAACCGGGCGGGCGTCACGAGCAGTACTTC.

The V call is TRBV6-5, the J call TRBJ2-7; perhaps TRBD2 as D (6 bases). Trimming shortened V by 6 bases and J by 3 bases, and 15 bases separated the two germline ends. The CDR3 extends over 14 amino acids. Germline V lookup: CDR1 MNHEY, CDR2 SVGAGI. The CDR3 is CASRKEGGNYEQYF. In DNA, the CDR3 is TGTGCCAGCAGGAAGGAGGGCGGCAACTACGAGCAGTACTTC.

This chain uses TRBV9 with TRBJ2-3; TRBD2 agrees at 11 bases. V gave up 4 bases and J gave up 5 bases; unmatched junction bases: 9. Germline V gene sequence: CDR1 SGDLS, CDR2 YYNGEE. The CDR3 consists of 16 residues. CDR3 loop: CASSSARTSGGDTQYF. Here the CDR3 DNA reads TGTGCCAGCAGCTCCGCCCGTACTAGCGGGGGAGATACGCAGTATTTT. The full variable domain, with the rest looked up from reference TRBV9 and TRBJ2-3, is DSGVTQTPKHLITATGQRVTLRCSPRSGDLSVYWYQQSLDQGLQFLIQYYNGEERAKGNILERFSAQQFPDLHSELNLSSLELGDSALYFCASSSARTSGGDTQYFGPGTRLTVL.

The chain's CDR3 is CASRASGGTQETQYF. CDR3 nucleotides: TGTGCCAGCAGGGCTAGCGGGGGGACCCAAGAGACCCAGTACTTC. The chain links TRBV11-1 to TRBJ2-5, with TRBD2 identical over 11 bases. Germline V CDR1 and CDR2: SGHAT, FQDESV (reference sequence). This CDR3 has 15 amino acids. J was trimmed by 1 base and V by 6 bases; bases with no gene match: 4.

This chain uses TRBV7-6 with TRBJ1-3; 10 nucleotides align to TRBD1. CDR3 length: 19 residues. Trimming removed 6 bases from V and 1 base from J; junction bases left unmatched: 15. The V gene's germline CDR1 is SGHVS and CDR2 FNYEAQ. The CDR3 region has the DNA TGTGCCAGCAGTCAAGGTCGATTAGACAGGGGGCTATCTGGAAACACCATATATTTT. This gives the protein CASSQGRLDRGLSGNTIYF.

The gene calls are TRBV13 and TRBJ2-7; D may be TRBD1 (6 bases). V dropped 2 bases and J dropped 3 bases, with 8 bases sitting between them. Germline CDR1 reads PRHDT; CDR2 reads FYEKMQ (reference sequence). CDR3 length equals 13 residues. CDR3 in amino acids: CASSLIRGYEQYF. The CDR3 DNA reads TGTGCCAGCAGCTTAATCAGGGGCTACGAGCAGTACTTC.

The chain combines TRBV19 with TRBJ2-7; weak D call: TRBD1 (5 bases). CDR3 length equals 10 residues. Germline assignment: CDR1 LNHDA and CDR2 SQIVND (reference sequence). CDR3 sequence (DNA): TGTGCGGGCGGTAGGGGAGAGCAGTACTTC. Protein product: CAGGRGEQYF.

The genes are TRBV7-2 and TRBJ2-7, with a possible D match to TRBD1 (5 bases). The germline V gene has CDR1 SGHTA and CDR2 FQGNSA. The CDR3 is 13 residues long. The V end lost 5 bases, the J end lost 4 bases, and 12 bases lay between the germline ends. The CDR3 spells CASSPKPGYEQYF. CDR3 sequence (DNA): TGTGCCAGCAGCCCTAAACCAGGGTACGAGCAGTACTTC.